This entry describes one T cell receptor beta chain. Its target antigen remains unknown. The record has no base qualities; no much larger clone is one base away. Taken with the paper, the label for treatment or condition translates to: some 20 received Ad26.COV2.S at low or high dose, single or two shots; roughly five received placebo; per-sample allocation not given. Repertoires of vaccine and placebo recipients were sequenced from samples collected on day 63 after the first injection. Cohort 1b enrolled 20 to 30 adults aged 18-55 years at a single site in Boston, USA, between 29 July and 7 August 2020. Ad26.COV2.S consisted of a replication-incompetent adenovirus type 26 vector by which a prefusion-stabilized SARS-CoV-2 spike protein from the original Wuhan strain was expressed. The immunoSEQ Assay was the method used to sequence TCRbeta CDR3 regions. After extraction, genomic DNA underwent amplification by bias-controlled multiplex PCR, followed by high-throughput sequencing. For the original study's pipeline: To quantify the absolute abundance of every unique TCRbeta CDR3 region, sequences were collapsed and filtered. T cell fraction was estimated by normalization of TCRbeta template counts to usable DNA, with usable DNA being measured through amplification of reference genes present in all nucleated cells. Repertoire TCRs were annotated as SARS-CoV-2-specific by exact matching of V gene, CDR3 amino acid sequence and J gene to a known reactive TCR set. MIRA supplied the reference SARS-CoV-2 TCR set, which was filtered for enrichment in COVID-19-positive ImmuneCODE repertoires so that public or cross-reactive TCRs were removed. Based on the MIRA antigens, annotated TCRs were further analysed at the level of specific ORF or position within ORF. Breadth was defined as the number of annotated unique rearrangements divided by the total number of unique productive rearrangements, and depth was defined as the summed frequency of the annotated unique rearrangements. Two-sided Wilcoxon rank-sum tests were used to compare TCR breadth between groups. TCRdb took this table from immuneACCESS and kept in-frame rearrangements with V and J called. Such tables lack part of the clones; where checked against another copy, unresolved V genes explain under half of the gap, and the rest is unexplained. The V and J calls and clone size are taken from that table; D and trimming were inferred from the DNA. This sample comprises around 300,000 clones, about 89% of them detected only once. The top ten constitute roughly 5% of the sample.

Trimming takes 1 base from V and 0 bases from J, and the germline ends sit 17 bases apart. Taken from the germline V gene, the CDR1 and CDR2 loops are SGHAT and FQNNGV. CDR3 length: 18 amino acids, cysteine to phenylalanine. Only the CDR3 region is kept as DNA, spanning 54 bases read in frame from base 1. These data are taken from a study of Ad26.COV2.S vaccination and SARS-CoV-2 variants (dated by TCRdb to about 2021). In terms of the full investigation: Donors in the vaccine arm were drawn from COV1001, a phase I-IIa trial of Ad26.COV2.S in healthy adults that was multicentre, randomized, double-blind and placebo-controlled. Ad26.COV2.S was administered intramuscularly at a dose of 5x10^10 or 1x10^11 viral particles, either as one shot or as two shots given 56 days apart. Sequencing of the TCRbeta repertoire served to evaluate the specificity and breadth of SARS-CoV-2-reactive T cell receptors following Ad26.COV2.S vaccination. The TCR-sequenced set comprised around 30 samples: about 19 Ad26.COV2.S vaccine recipients, 5 placebo recipients and 8 SARS-CoV-2 convalescent individuals. Trial participants were randomized into five groups of five: low-dose or high-dose Ad26.COV2.S given once or twice, or placebo on both occasions. Blinding of investigators to trial group allocation was maintained during experiments and outcome assessment. Summary of the overall study and its limitations: The authors noted that the TCR breadth and depth analyses may have underestimated total T cell responses. Ad26.COV2.S recipients had higher spike-specific TCR breadth than placebo recipients (P = 0.0014). Non-spike TCR breadth was comparable between vaccine and placebo recipients, consistent with the vaccine containing only spike. The study lacked the statistical power to compare responses across vaccine doses or regimens. After vaccination, substantial breadth of spike-specific CD8+ and CD4+ T cell responses was reported.

This TCR came from a person between 18 and 59 years old who received the Ad26.COV2.S COVID-19 vaccine or a placebo. Sequenced here: peripheral blood, sampled in a trial of Ad26.COV2.S vaccine versus placebo. The V and J genes are TRBV11-2 and TRBJ2-3; a tentative D call is TRBD1 (5 bases match). CDR3 protein: CASSLAGYRFSSTDTQYF. The DNA reads TGTGCCAGCAGCTTAGCAGGGTACCGGTTTTCTAGCACAGATACGCAGTATTTT.